These 27 T cell receptor beta chains share one sample of origin, sequenced in a study of T cell responses to AZD1222 COVID-19 vaccine (dated by TCRdb to the early 2020s). This specimen's time point label, interpreted: baseline before first vaccination. Libraries were made using the immunoSEQ multiplex PCR assay. The source is immuneACCESS, and TCRdb retained only in-frame sequences with V and J called. Part of the clones is not carried over; for the studies checked, unresolved V genes explain less than half of this, and the remainder is unexplained. The sample profile shows about 180,000 clones; roughly nine tenths of them were found once. Together, the top ten hold 1.9% of the sample. The sample here was peripheral blood, taken on day 0 of AZD1222 vaccination. The receptors derive from an adult in good health.

This chain connects TRBV7-9 to TRBJ2-3, with D unresolved. This CDR3 has 13 residues. Germline values: CDR1 SEHNR, CDR2 FQNEAQ (reference sequence). V was clipped by 3 bases and J by 4 bases, with 8 bases between them. CDR3 sequence: CASSLVPSDTQYF. CDR3 bases: TGTGCCAGCAGCTTGGTACCCTCAGATACGCAGTATTTT.

J is TRBJ2-1 and V is TRBV11-2; D gene uncertain. Trimming cost V 0 bases and J 6 bases, with 12 bases left between them. Germline loops: CDR1 SGHAT, CDR2 FQNNGV. The CDR3 runs to 15 residues. This chain's CDR3 is CASSLDLFSSNEQFF. Here the CDR3 DNA reads TGTGCCAGCAGCTTAGATCTGTTCAGCTCCAATGAGCAGTTCTTC.

This sequence joins TRBV4-3 and TRBJ2-7; 9 bases match TRBD1. Germline assignment: CDR1 LGHNA and CDR2 YSLEER. The CDR3 consists of 14 residues. Trimming cost V 1 base and J 4 bases; bases outside gene matches: 2. The CDR3 bases are TGCGCCAGCAGCCAAGCTGGGACAGGGTACGAGCAGTACTTC. Translated, it gives CASSQAGTGYEQYF.

The V and J genes are TRBV6-5 and TRBJ1-3; 8 bases fit TRBD1. Germline-derived CDR1 and CDR2 are MNHEY and SVGAGI. The CDR3 covers 13 residues. V dropped 10 bases and J dropped 2; count of bases not matched to a gene: 4. For the CDR3, the DNA is TGTGCCATCACGGACAGGGCTGGAAACACCATATATTTT. Encoded protein: CAITDRAGNTIYF.

The chain recombines TRBV9 with TRBJ1-1; tentatively, D is TRBD1 (6 bases). Germline V CDR1 and CDR2: SGDLS, YYNGEE. V was clipped by 0 bases and J by 5 bases, with 8 bases between them. The CDR3 is 13 amino acids. The CDR3 region is CASSVEGGTEAFF. The CDR3 DNA is TGTGCCAGCAGCGTAGAGGGGGGTACTGAAGCTTTCTTT.

This rearrangement joins TRBV30 to TRBJ1-1; D gene uncertain. The ends were cut back, 4 bases at V and 1 base at J, with 7 bases in the middle. The CDR3 runs 12 residues. From germline, CDR1 is GTSNPN and CDR2 SVGIG (reference sequence). CDR3 protein: CAWTAQNTEAFF. For the CDR3, the DNA is TGTGCCTGGACAGCCCAGAACACTGAAGCTTTCTTT.

This clone has only a few counts. The chain employs TRBV5-1 and TRBJ2-7; D may correspond to TRBD1 or TRBD2 (6 bases each). The germline V and J ends were trimmed by 4 bases and 2 bases, with 22 bases remaining between them. Germline V gene data show CDR1 as SGHRS and CDR2 as YFSETQ. The CDR3 is 17 amino acids. The CDR3 spells CASSRRELGGGAYEQYF. CDR3 coding DNA: TGCGCCAGCAGCCGACGGGAATTAGGGGGAGGCGCCTACGAGCAGTACTTC. The full variable domain, rest sourced from reference TRBV5-1 and TRBJ2-7, is KAGVTQTPRYLIKTRGQQVTLSCSPISGHRSVSWYQQTPGQGLQFLFEYFSETQRNKGNFPGRFSGRQFSNSRSEMNVSTLELGDSALYLCASSRRELGGGAYEQYFGPGTRLTVT.

The chain's CDR3 is CASSSGAVNTEAFF. CDR3 nucleotides: TGTGCCAGCAGCTCTGGGGCGGTGAACACTGAAGCTTTCTTT. V and J are TRBV5-6 and TRBJ1-1; TRBD1 might be the D (5 bases). V was shortened by 3 bases and J by 0 bases, with 9 bases between the two germline ends. CDR3 length: 14 residues. Germline assignment: CDR1 SGHDT and CDR2 YYEEEE.

This chain connects TRBV5-4 to TRBJ1-4; D not certain. CDR3 length: 14 residues. Germline-derived CDR1 and CDR2 are SGHNT and YYREEE (reference sequence). The V and J ends lost 0 bases and 7 bases respectively, with 10 bases between them. The CDR3 nucleotides are TGTGCCAGCAGCTTGGCGGCAGCCAGTGAAAAACTGTTTTTT. Amino acids: CASSLAAASEKLFF.

This clone was detected only a few times. V gene TRBV7-9 combines with J gene TRBJ1-6, with 7 bases lining up with TRBD1. This CDR3 is 15 amino acids long. From germline, CDR1 is SEHNR and CDR2 FQNEAQ (reference sequence). With 8 bases clipped from V and 7 bases from J, the junction kept 11 bases outside the gene matches. The DNA for the CDR3 is TGTGCCAGCGCCCGGGCTGACAGGGAAAATTCACCCCTCCACTTT. Translated, it gives CASARADRENSPLHF.

This clone showed up just once. The chain links TRBV19 to TRBJ1-2; D is uncertain. V lost 3 bases and J 4 bases, leaving 15 bases between the germline ends. Per germline, CDR1 LNHDA and CDR2 SQIVND (reference sequence). This CDR3 has 15 amino acids. The CDR3 loop reads CASSIGQPKIYGYTF. DNA for the CDR3: TGTGCCAGTAGTATTGGGCAGCCTAAAATCTATGGCTACACCTTC. The full variable domain, in which reference TRBV19 and TRBJ1-2 provide the parts outside the CDR3, is DGGITQSPKYLFRKEGQNVTLSCEQNLNHDAMYWYRQDPGQGLRLIYYSQIVNDFQKGDIAEGYSVSREKKESFPLTVTSAQKNPTAFYLCASSIGQPKIYGYTFGSGTRLTVV.

This chain joins TRBV28 and TRBJ2-7; TRBD1 matches 10 bases. The CDR3 is 13 residues long. Germline assignment: CDR1 MDHEN and CDR2 SYDVKM. The V segment lost 6 bases and the J segment 5 bases; nucleotides outside the gene matches: 4. This chain's CDR3 is CASSQDRGNEQYF. For the CDR3, the DNA is TGTGCCAGCAGCCAGGACAGGGGGAACGAGCAGTACTTC.

The chain has TRBV5-1 and TRBJ2-5; no definite D call. Germline CDR1 reads SGHRS; CDR2 reads YFSETQ. V was clipped by 0 bases and J by 3 bases, with 6 bases between them. The CDR3 has 13 residues. The DNA of the CDR3 is TGCGCCAGCAGCTTGGGTCTAAAAGAGACCCAGTACTTC. Protein: CASSLGLKETQYF.

This chain links TRBV7-2 with TRBJ1-4, with 9 bases matching TRBD1. CDR1 is SGHTA and CDR2 is FQGNSA in the germline V gene. This CDR3 spans 15 amino acids. The V gene end was trimmed by 5 bases and the J gene end by 7 bases; junction bases not matched to a gene: 8. The chain's CDR3 is CASSPTGTGIEKLFF. CDR3 DNA sequence: TGTGCCAGCAGCCCCACCGGGACAGGGATTGAAAAACTGTTTTTT.

This clone was seen only a few times. The chain is built from TRBV13 and TRBJ2-3; 11 bases are shared with TRBD2. This CDR3 comprises 18 residues. Germline V CDR1 and CDR2: PRHDT, FYEKMQ (reference sequence). J lost 3 bases, V lost 5 bases, and 13 bases had no gene match. The CDR3 DNA is TGTGCCAGCAGCCAAGCTAGCGGGGGGACCCCATCGACAGATACGCAGTATTTT. This gives the protein CASSQASGGTPSTDTQYF. Drawing the rest from reference TRBV13 and TRBJ2-3, the complete variable domain is AAGVIQSPRHLIKEKRETATLKCYPIPRHDTVYWYQQGPGQDPQFLISFYEKMQSDKGSIPDRFSAQQFSDYHSELNMSSLELGDSALYFCASSQASGGTPSTDTQYFGPGTRLTVL.

The chain is built from TRBV24-1 and TRBJ2-3; either TRBD1 or TRBD2 may supply D (5 bases each). The CDR3 consists of 13 residues. Germline V gives CDR1 KGHDR, CDR2 SFDVKD. Trimming took 7 bases from V and 4 from J, leaving 11 bases between them. The CDR3 reads CATRGPRADTQYF. The CDR3 DNA reads as TGTGCCACCAGGGGACCCCGAGCAGATACGCAGTATTTT.

The chain uses TRBV5-4 and TRBJ2-7; D not certain. This CDR3 has 12 residues. CDR1 is SGHNT, CDR2 YYREEE, per germline (reference sequence). V was pared by 0 bases and J by 2 bases, with 3 bases between. CDR3 sequence: CASSLGAYEQYF. The DNA of the CDR3 is TGTGCCAGCAGCTTGGGGGCCTACGAGCAGTACTTC.

Only a few counts were recorded for this clone. This CDR3 reads CASSRQGQAEAFF. The CDR3 nucleotides read TGTGCCAGCAGCCGTCAGGGACAGGCTGAAGCTTTCTTT. This chain links TRBV12-3 or TRBV12-4 with TRBJ1-1, with 8 bases fitting TRBD1. The V segment lost 6 bases and the J segment 6 bases; nucleotides outside the gene matches: 6. This CDR3 has 13 amino acids.

This chain connects TRBV5-6 to TRBJ1-3; D not certain. The germline V and J ends were trimmed by 4 bases and 7 bases, with 15 bases remaining between them. CDR1 SGHDT and CDR2 YYEEEE come from the germline V gene. The CDR3 is 14 amino acids. Here the CDR3 DNA reads TGTGCCAGCAGCCTGGGGTCCTCCGGGAACACCATATATTTT. Translation: CASSLGSSGNTIYF. The complete variable domain, with remaining parts taken from reference TRBV5-6 and TRBJ1-3, reads DAGVTQSPTHLIKTRGQQVTLRCSPKSGHDTVSWYQQALGQGPQFIFQYYEEEERQRGNFPDRFSGHQFPNYSSELNVNALLLGDSALYLCASSLGSSGNTIYFGEGSWLTVV.

This chain joins TRBV10-1 and TRBJ1-1; D remains ambiguous. Trimming pared 3 bases from V and 6 bases from J, leaving 23 bases between. CDR1 and CDR2 from the germline V gene are WNHNN and SYGVQD (reference sequence). The CDR3 is made up of 17 amino acids. CDR3 amino acids: CASSDKENDKWVPEAFF. In DNA form, the CDR3 reads TGCGCCAGCAGTGATAAAGAGAACGATAAATGGGTTCCTGAAGCTTTCTTT.

The chain has TRBV19 and TRBJ1-2; 9 bases map to TRBD1. This CDR3 is 14 amino acids long. In germline, CDR1 is LNHDA, CDR2 SQIVND (reference sequence). Unmatched junction bases numbered 3, after V lost 7 bases and J lost 0 bases. DNA for the CDR3: TGTGCCAGTACCGGGACAGGGCCTAACTATGGCTACACCTTC. Translating it yields CASTGTGPNYGYTF.

This chain connects TRBV28 to TRBJ2-3, with TRBD2 identical over 7 bases. This CDR3 is built from 14 residues. Losses at the gene ends were 6 bases for V and 0 bases for J; bases not matched to a gene: 3. Germline assignment: CDR1 MDHEN and CDR2 SYDVKM. DNA of the CDR3: TGTGCCAGCAGCAGCGGGACGAGCACAGATACGCAGTATTTT. Translated: CASSSGTSTDTQYF.

V usage is TRBV5-1 and J usage is TRBJ2-2; D is uncertain. V was shortened by 7 bases and J by 7 bases, with 17 bases between the two germline ends. Per the germline V gene, CDR1 is SGHRS and CDR2 is YFSETQ. The CDR3 has 14 residues. The CDR3 region has the DNA TGCGCCAGCGCAAGGGCCGCCAAGGGCGGGGAGCTGTTTTTT. Translating it yields CASARAAKGGELFF.

This sequence joins TRBV4-1 and TRBJ2-7; 8 bases fit TRBD1. Germline values: CDR1 MGHRA, CDR2 YSYEKL. This CDR3 is 14 amino acids long. V dropped 3 bases and J dropped 6; count of bases not matched to a gene: 7. CDR3 residues: CASSQEGTGGEQYF. As DNA, the CDR3 is TGCGCCAGCAGCCAGGAGGGGACAGGAGGCGAGCAGTACTTC.

This clone was seen once. The chain couples TRBV6-4 to TRBJ2-1; 13 positions match TRBD2. Germline values: CDR1 MRHNA, CDR2 SNTAGT. The CDR3 spans 21 residues. V shed 0 bases and J 2 bases; nucleotides not matched to a gene: 13. CDR3 in DNA: TGTGCCAGCAGTGACTCCCCTTTACTAGCGGGAGGGCGAGGGACCTACAATGAGCAGTTCTTC. Amino acid sequence: CASSDSPLLAGGRGTYNEQFF.

This clone was picked up one time. The chain employs TRBV27 and TRBJ2-1, with TRBD2 matching over 8 bases. CDR1 and CDR2 from the germline V gene are MNHEY and SMNVEV (reference sequence). V lost 1 base and J lost 4; bases outside the gene matches: 9. The CDR3 contains 17 residues. In DNA, the CDR3 is TGTGCCAGCAGTTTATTGGATCCGGGAGGGAGGTACAATGAGCAGTTCTTC. This gives the protein CASSLLDPGGRYNEQFF.

This clone has only a few counts. The J gene is TRBJ1-1, the V gene TRBV28, with 7 bases fitting TRBD1. Looked up from germline, CDR1 is MDHEN and CDR2 is SYDVKM. The V segment lost 6 bases and the J segment 0 bases; nucleotides outside the gene matches: 7. The CDR3 loop spans 15 amino acids. The CDR3 nucleotides are TGTGCCAGCAGCTCCCAGGGGGACATGAACACTGAAGCTTTCTTT. As protein: CASSSQGDMNTEAFF.